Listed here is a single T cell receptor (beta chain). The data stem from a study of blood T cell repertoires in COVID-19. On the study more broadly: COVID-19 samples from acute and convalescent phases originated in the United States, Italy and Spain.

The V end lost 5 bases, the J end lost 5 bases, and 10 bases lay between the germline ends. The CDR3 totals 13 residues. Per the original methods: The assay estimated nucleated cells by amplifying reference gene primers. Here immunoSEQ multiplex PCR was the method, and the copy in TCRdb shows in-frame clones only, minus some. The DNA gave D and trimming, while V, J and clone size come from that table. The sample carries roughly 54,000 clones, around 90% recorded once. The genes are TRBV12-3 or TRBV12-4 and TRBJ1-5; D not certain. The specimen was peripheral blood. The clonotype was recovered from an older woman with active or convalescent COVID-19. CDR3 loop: CASSTRLDQPQHF. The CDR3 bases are TGTGCCAGCAGTACGAGACTAGATCAGCCCCAGCATTTT.